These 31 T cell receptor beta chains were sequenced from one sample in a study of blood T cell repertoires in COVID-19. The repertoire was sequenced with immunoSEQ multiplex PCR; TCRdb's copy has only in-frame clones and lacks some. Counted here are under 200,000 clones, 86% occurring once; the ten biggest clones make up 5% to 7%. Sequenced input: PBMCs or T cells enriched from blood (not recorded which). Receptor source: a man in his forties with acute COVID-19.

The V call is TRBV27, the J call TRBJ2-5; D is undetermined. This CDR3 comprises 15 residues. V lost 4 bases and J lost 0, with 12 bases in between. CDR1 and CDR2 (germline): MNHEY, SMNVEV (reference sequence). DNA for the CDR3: TGTGCCAGCAGTTCGCGACAACTGTACCAAGAGACCCAGTACTTC. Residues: CASSSRQLYQETQYF.

The CDR3 DNA reads TGTGCCAGCAGCTCCGACAGGGGAATTCCCCACGAGCAGTACTTC. Residues: CASSSDRGIPHEQYF. This rearrangement joins TRBV7-2 to TRBJ2-7; 8 bases align to TRBD1. Germline CDR1 and CDR2: SGHTA and FQGNSA. CDR3 length: 15 amino acids. J was trimmed by 5 bases and V by 4 bases; bases with no gene match: 10.

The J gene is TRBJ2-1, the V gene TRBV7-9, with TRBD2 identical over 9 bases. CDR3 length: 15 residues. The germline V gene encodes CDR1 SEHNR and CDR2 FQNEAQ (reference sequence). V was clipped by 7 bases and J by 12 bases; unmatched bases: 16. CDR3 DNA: TGTGCCAGCACCTCAGCCCTTGGGGGGCGGGAGGGGCAGTTCTTC. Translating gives CASTSALGGREGQFF.

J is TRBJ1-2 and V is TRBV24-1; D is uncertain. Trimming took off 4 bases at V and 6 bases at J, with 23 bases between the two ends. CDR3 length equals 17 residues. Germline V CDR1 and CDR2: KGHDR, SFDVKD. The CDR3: CATSDPGSKTFPHGYTF. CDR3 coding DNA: TGTGCCACCAGTGACCCGGGGAGCAAGACCTTCCCCCATGGCTACACCTTC.

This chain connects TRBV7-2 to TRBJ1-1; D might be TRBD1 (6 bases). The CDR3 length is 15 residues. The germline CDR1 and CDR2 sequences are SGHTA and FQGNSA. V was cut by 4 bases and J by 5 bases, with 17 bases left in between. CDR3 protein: CASSYRGGVGTEAFF. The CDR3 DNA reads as TGTGCCAGCAGCTACCGGGGGGGCGTTGGGACTGAAGCTTTCTTT.

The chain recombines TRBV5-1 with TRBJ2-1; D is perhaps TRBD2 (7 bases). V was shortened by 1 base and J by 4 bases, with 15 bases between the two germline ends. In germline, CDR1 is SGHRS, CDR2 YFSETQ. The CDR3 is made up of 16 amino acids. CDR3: CASSLIAGALYNEQFF. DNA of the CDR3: TGCGCCAGCAGCTTGATTGCGGGGGCGCTTTACAATGAGCAGTTCTTC.

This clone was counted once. As DNA, the CDR3 is TGTGCCAGCAGCTTCCAAGGGGGCACTAATGAAAAACTGTTTTTT. Its protein product is CASSFQGGTNEKLFF. The chain recombines TRBV9 with TRBJ1-4, with 7 bases aligning to TRBD1. Germline CDR1 is SGDLS and CDR2 is YYNGEE. V was pared by 4 bases and J by 2 bases, with 5 bases of the junction left unmatched. This CDR3 comprises 15 residues.

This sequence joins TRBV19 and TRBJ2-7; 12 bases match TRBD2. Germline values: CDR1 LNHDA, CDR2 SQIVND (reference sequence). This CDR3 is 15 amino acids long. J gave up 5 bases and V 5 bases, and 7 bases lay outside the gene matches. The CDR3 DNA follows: TGTGCCAGTAGTGAGCCGGGACTAGCGGGTGACGAGCAGTACTTC. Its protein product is CASSEPGLAGDEQYF.

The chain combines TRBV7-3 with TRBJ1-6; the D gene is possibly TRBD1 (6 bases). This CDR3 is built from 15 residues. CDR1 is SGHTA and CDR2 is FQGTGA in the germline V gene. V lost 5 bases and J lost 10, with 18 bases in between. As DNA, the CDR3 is TGTGCCAGCAGCCTTGGGACGGCAGGGGCCTCACCCCTCCACTTT. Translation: CASSLGTAGASPLHF.

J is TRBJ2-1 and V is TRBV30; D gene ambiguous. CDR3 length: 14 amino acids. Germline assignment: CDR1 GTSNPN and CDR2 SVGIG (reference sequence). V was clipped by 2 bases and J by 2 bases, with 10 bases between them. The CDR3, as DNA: TGTGCCTGGAGTTTGACGGCGGCCTACAATGAGCAGTTCTTC. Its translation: CAWSLTAAYNEQFF.

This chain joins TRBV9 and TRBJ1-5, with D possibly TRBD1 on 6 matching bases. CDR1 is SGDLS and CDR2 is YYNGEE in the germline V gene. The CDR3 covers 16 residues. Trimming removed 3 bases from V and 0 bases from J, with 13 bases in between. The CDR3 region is CASSEGGGASNQPQHF. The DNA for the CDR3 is TGTGCCAGCAGCGAGGGGGGAGGGGCTAGCAATCAGCCCCAGCATTTT.

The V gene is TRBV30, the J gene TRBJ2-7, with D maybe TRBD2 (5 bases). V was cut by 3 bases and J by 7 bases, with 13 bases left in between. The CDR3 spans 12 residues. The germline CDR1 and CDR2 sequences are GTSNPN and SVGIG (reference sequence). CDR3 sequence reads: CAWRILGGEQYF. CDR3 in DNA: TGTGCCTGGAGGATTCTTGGCGGGGAGCAGTACTTC.

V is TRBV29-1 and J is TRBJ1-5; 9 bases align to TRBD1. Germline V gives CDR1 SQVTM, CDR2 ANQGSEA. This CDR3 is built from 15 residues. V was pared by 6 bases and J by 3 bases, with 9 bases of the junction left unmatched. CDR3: CSVAPGQGLNQPQHF. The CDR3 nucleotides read TGCAGCGTCGCTCCGGGACAGGGTCTCAATCAGCCCCAGCATTTT.

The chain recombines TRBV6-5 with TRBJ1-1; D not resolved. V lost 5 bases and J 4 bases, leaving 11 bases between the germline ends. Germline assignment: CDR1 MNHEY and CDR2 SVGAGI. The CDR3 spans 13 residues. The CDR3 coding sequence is TGTGCCAGCAGTCTCCCCGGAGGCACTGAAGCTTTCTTT. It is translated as CASSLPGGTEAFF.

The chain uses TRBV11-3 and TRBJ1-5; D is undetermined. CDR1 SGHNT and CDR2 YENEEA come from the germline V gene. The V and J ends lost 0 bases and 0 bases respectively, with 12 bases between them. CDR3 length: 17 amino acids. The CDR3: CASSLEVHSYSNQPQHF. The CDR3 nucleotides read TGTGCCAGCAGCTTAGAAGTGCACAGCTATAGCAATCAGCCCCAGCATTTT.

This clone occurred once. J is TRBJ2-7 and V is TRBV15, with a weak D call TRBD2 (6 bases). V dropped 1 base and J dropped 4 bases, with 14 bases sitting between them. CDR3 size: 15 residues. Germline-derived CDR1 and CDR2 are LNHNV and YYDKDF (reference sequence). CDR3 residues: CATSRGRGNSYEQYF. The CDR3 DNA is TGTGCCACCAGCAGAGGACGGGGGAACTCGTACGAGCAGTACTTC.

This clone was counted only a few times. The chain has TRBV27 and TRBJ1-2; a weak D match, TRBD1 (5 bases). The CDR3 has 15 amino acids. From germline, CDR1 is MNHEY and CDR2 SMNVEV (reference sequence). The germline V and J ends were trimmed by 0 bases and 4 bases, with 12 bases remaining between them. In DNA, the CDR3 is TGTGCCAGCAGTTTATCGATATTGGGGGGCTATGGCTACACCTTC. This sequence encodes CASSLSILGGYGYTF.

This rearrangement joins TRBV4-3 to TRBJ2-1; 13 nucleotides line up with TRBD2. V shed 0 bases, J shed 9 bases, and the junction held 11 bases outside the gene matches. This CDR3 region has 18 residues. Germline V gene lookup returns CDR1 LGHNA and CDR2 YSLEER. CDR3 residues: CASSQDQPGLAGNSEQFF. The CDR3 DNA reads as TGCGCCAGCAGCCAAGATCAGCCGGGACTAGCGGGAAACAGTGAGCAGTTCTTC.

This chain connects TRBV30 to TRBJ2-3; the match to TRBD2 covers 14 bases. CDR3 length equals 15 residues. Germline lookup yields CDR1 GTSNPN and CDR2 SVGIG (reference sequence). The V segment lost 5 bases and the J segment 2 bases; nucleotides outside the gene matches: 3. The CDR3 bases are TGTGCCTGGGGGACTAGCGGGAGTATCACAGATACGCAGTATTTT. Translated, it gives CAWGTSGSITDTQYF.

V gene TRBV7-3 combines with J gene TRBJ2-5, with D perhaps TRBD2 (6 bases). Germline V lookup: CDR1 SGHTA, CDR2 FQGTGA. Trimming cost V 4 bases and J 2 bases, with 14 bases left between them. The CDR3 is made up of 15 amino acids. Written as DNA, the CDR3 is TGTGCCAGCAGCTACCGTCCCGCGGGACAAGAGACCCAGTACTTC. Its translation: CASSYRPAGQETQYF.

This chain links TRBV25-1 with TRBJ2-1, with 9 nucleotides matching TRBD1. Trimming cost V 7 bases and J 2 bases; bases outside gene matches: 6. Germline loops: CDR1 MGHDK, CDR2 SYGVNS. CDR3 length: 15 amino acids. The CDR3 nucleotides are TGTGCCAGCACCCAAAGGGACAGGGCCTACAATGAGCAGTTCTTC. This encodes CASTQRDRAYNEQFF.

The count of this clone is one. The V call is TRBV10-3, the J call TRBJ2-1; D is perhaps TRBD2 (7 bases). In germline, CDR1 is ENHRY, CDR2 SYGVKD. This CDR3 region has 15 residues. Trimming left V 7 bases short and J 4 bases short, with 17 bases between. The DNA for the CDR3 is TGTGCCATCATGGGGGGGCCGGGGACTTACAATGAGCAGTTCTTC. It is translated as CAIMGGPGTYNEQFF.

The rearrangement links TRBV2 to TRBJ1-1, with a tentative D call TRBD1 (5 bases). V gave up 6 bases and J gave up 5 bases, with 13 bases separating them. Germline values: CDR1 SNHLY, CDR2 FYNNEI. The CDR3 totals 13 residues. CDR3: CASRGSGTTEAFF. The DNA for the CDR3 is TGTGCCAGCAGGGGATCAGGGACTACTGAAGCTTTCTTT.

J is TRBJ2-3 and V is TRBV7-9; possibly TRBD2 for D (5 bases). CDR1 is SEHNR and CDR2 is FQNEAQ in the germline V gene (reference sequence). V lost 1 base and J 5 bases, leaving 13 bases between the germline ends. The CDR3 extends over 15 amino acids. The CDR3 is CASSLVLDLGDTQYF. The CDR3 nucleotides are TGTGCCAGCAGCTTAGTACTAGATTTGGGAGATACGCAGTATTTT.

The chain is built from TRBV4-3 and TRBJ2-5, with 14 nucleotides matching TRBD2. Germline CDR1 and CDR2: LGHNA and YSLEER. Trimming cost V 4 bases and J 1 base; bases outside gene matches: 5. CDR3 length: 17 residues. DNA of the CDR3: TGCGCCAGCAGCCCCGGGACTAGCGGGAGCCTCCAAGAGACCCAGTACTTC. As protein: CASSPGTSGSLQETQYF.

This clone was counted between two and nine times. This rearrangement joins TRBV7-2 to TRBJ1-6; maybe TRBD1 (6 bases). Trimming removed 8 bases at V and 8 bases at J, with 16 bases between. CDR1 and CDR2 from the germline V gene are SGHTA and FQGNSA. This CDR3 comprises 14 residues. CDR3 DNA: TGTGCCAGCGGTGGACAGTTCGGCGATTCACCCCTCCACTTT. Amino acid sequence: CASGGQFGDSPLHF.

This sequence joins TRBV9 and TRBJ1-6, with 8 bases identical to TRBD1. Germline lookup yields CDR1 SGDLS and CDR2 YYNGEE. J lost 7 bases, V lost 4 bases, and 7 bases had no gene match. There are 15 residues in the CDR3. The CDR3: CASSPTDRVNSPLHF. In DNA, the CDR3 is TGTGCCAGCAGCCCCACGGACAGGGTCAATTCACCCCTCCACTTT.

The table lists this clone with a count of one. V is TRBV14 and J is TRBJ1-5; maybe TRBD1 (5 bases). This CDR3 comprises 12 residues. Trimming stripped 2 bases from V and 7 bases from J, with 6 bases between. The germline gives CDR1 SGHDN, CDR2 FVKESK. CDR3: CASSQQGQPQHF. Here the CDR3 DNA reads TGTGCCAGCAGCCAACAGGGCCAGCCCCAGCATTTT.

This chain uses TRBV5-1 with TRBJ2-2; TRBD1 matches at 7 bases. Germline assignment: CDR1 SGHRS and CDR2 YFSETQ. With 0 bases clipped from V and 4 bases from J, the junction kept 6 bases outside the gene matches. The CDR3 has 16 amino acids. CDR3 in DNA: TGCGCCAGCAGCTTGGACCTACAGGGGTCCACCGGGGAGCTGTTTTTT. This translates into CASSLDLQGSTGELFF.

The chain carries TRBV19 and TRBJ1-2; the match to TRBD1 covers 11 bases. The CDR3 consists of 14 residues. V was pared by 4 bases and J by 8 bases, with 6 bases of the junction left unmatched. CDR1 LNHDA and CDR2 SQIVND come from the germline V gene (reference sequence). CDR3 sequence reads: CASSNRDRGFGYTF. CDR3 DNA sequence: TGTGCCAGTAGTAACCGGGACAGGGGGTTCGGCTACACCTTC.

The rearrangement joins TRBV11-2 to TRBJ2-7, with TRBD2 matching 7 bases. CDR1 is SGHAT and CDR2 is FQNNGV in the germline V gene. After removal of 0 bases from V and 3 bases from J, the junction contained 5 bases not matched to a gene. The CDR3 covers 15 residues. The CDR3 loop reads CASSLDSSGFYEQYF. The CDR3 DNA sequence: TGTGCCAGCAGCTTAGATTCTAGCGGATTCTACGAGCAGTACTTC.